This entry is about one T cell receptor (beta chain). Its matching antigen is unknown. The CDR3 covers 16 residues. Germline assignment: CDR1 DFQATT and CDR2 SNEGSKA (reference sequence). The trim removed 0 bases at V and 0 bases at J, leaving 4 bases unmatched. The data belong to a study of T cell repertoires in cytomegalovirus infection. Study details: A matching HLA type, together with CMV infection, was signaled by public TCR beta signatures. Findings and caveats of the study: HLA-C-restricted, CMV-specific TCR beta clonotypes were dominant ex vivo.

One entry per CDR3 protein, called by TCRdb with MiXCR from the reads. Of around 280,000 distinct CDR3 sequences in the sample, 12% to 15% are singletons; the top ten hold 8.5% to 9%. This chain links TRBV20-1 with TRBJ2-1; 8 bases align to TRBD2. This TCR was sampled from a human donor in good health (CMV status not recorded). Some clones in this sample may be carry-over from other donors' samples. Material for sequencing was PBMCs. The CDR3 sequence is CSARDLAGGSYNEQFF. The CDR3 DNA reads TGCAGTGCTAGAGATTTGGCGGGAGGCTCCTACAATGAGCAGTTCTTC.